This note documents a single TCR beta chain sequence. This CDR3 is built from 14 residues. Germline V gene sequence: CDR1 MDHEN, CDR2 SYDVKM. The ends lost 5 bases at V and 5 bases at J; junction bases unmatched: 4. This sample was included in a study of blood T cell repertoires in COVID-19. Profiling relied on immunoSEQ multiplex PCR, and the TCRdb table lists in-frame clones only, not all of them. The profile shows about 180,000 clones, 70% to 90% of them singletons. The chain is built from TRBV28 and TRBJ1-4, with 8 bases that match TRBD1. Sequenced sample: peripheral blood. The receptor was isolated from a woman in her 30s with acute or convalescent COVID-19. CDR3 sequence (DNA): TGTGCCAGCAGTCGGACAGGGTCAAATGAAAAACTGTTTTTT. Translating gives CASSRTGSNEKLFF.